This is a list of T cell receptor beta chains from one sample in a study of T-cell memory formation after mild COVID-19. MiXCR was run by TCRdb on the 5' RACE reads, yielding one entry per CDR3 protein. The sample lists 300,000 to 350,000 distinct CDR3 sequences; 19% were seen once. Material for sequencing was PBMCs or a T cell subset sorted from them (not recorded which). The source is a man between 18 and 35 years old who had mild COVID-19 (a few samples of this study predate the infection). Cell type and time point are not known. The CDR3 runs from the conserved cysteine through the conserved F or W. The order of the fields is J gene, clone size, D gene, V gene, CDR3 protein, CDR3 DNA. The D gene is left open where the match is weak. Clone size, where shown, is once, few, many, or a class for clones that have expanded.

>TRBJ2-1|-|TRBD1|TRBV9
CASSAHRGLNEQFF
TGTGCCAGCAGCGCGCACAGGGGGCTCAATGAGCAGTTCTTC
>TRBJ2-3|-|TRBD2|TRBV7-3
CASSLIGTSGGNTDTQYF
TGTGCCAGCAGCTTAATCGGGACTAGCGGGGGGAACACAGATACGCAGTATTTT
>TRBJ2-1|-|-|TRBV15
CATSRGQSSYNEQFF
TGTGCCACCAGCAGAGGACAGAGCTCCTACAATGAGCAGTTCTTC
>TRBJ1-1|few|-|TRBV7-2
CASSSARGVGSFF
TGTGCCAGCAGCTCAGCGCGGGGGGTTGGGTCCTTCTTT
>TRBJ2-5|-|-|TRBV5-1
CASSVTGTTQETQYF
TGCGCCAGCAGCGTGACTGGGACCACCCAAGAGACCCAGTACTTC
>TRBJ2-7|few|TRBD1|TRBV6-1
CASSETGGEQYF
TGTGCCAGCAGTGAAACAGGGGGCGAGCAGTACTTC
>TRBJ2-3|-|-|TRBV7-9
CASSSGTHTQYF
TGTGCCAGCAGCTCGGGGACACATACGCAGTATTTT
>TRBJ2-5|few|-|TRBV7-8
CASSLALYETQYF
TGTGCCAGCAGCCTAGCCCTGTACGAGACCCAGTACTTC
>TRBJ2-7|-|-|TRBV30
CAWTADSNSYEQYF
TGTGCCTGGACCGCGGACAGTAACTCCTACGAGCAGTACTTC
>TRBJ2-2|-|-|TRBV7-9
CASRLRTGELFF
TGTGCCAGCAGGCTCAGAACCGGGGAGCTGTTTTTT
>TRBJ2-3|few|TRBD2|TRBV20-1
CSASGTSGVSTDTQYF
TGCAGTGCTAGCGGGACTAGCGGGGTGAGCACAGATACGCAGTATTTT
>TRBJ2-3|-|-|TRBV15
CATSTRTDPPTDTQYF
TGTGCCACCAGCACCCGGACAGATCCCCCCACAGATACGCAGTATTTT
>TRBJ2-3|-|-|TRBV24-1
CATQRGITDTQYF
TGTGCCACCCAACGGGGTATTACAGATACGCAGTATTTT
>TRBJ1-2|-|-|TRBV2
CASSDQKTYGYTF
TGTGCCAGCAGTGATCAGAAGACCTATGGCTACACCTTC
>TRBJ2-7|few|TRBD2|TRBV7-9
CASSQRPQRGYNEQYF
TGTGCCAGCAGCCAACGTCCGCAGCGGGGTTACAACGAGCAGTACTTC
>TRBJ1-5|-|-|TRBV28
CASRFSGQPQHF
TGTGCCAGCAGGTTCTCAGGGCAGCCCCAGCATTTT
>TRBJ1-2|-|TRBD1|TRBV4-3
CASSQETGGYGYTF
TGCGCCAGCAGCCAAGAGACAGGGGGCTATGGCTACACCTTC
>TRBJ1-5|-|-|TRBV4-1
CASSQVTDQPQHF
TGCGCCAGCAGCCAAGTCACTGATCAGCCCCAGCATTTT
>TRBJ1-1|-|-|TRBV4-1
CASSQVGSPGGEAFF
TGCGCCAGCAGCCAAGTTGGTTCCCCGGGGGGTGAAGCTTTCTTT
>TRBJ2-5|-|TRBD2|TRBV6-5
CASSSLAGGPETQYF
TGTGCCAGCAGTTCCCTAGCGGGGGGGCCGGAGACCCAGTACTTC
>TRBJ2-4|many|-|TRBV4-2
CASSQEPSTTLAKNIQYF
TGTGCCAGCAGCCAAGAACCGTCTACAACGCTAGCCAAAAACATTCAGTACTTC
>TRBJ1-1|few|-|TRBV15
CATSRGVAADTEAFF
TGTGCCACCAGCAGAGGAGTAGCGGCGGACACTGAAGCTTTCTTT
>TRBJ1-2|-|TRBD1|TRBV12-3/TRBV12-4
CASSLWDSNYGYTF
TGTGCCAGCAGTTTGTGGGACAGCAACTATGGCTACACCTTC
>TRBJ2-5|few|TRBD2|TRBV27
CASGLAGLETQYF
TGTGCCAGTGGACTAGCGGGGTTAGAGACCCAGTACTTC
>TRBJ2-1|few|TRBD2|TRBV27
CASRPFSGTSYNEQFF
TGTGCCAGCCGACCCTTTAGCGGGACTTCCTACAATGAGCAGTTCTTC
>TRBJ2-3|few|-|TRBV3-1
CASSRQDTQYF
TGTGCCAGCAGCCGTCAGGATACGCAGTATTTT
>TRBJ2-3|-|-|TRBV5-1
CASSVDPAGTDTQYF
TGCGCCAGCAGCGTAGACCCAGCCGGCACAGATACGCAGTATTTT
>TRBJ2-3|-|TRBD1|TRBV5-1
CASSLGLSRGPSDTQYF
TGCGCCAGCAGCTTGGGGTTATCCAGGGGGCCATCAGATACGCAGTATTTT
>TRBJ2-5|-|TRBD2|TRBV6-6
CASRPLAGGRETQYF
TGTGCCAGCAGACCCCTAGCGGGGGGCCGGGAGACCCAGTACTTC
>TRBJ2-2|many|-|TRBV5-1
CASMVATNTGELFF
TGCGCCAGCATGGTGGCGACGAACACCGGGGAGCTGTTTTTT
>TRBJ2-1|-|TRBD2|TRBV7-3
CASSSGLAGGIDEQFF
TGTGCCAGCAGCTCTGGACTAGCGGGGGGGATCGATGAGCAGTTCTTC
>TRBJ1-6|few|-|TRBV5-1
CASSTGGGWNSPLHF
TGCGCCAGCAGCACCGGCGGGGGTTGGAATTCACCCCTCCACTTT
>TRBJ1-1|-|-|TRBV6-1
CASKGGISTEAFF
TGTGCCAGCAAAGGAGGGATCAGCACTGAAGCTTTCTTT
>TRBJ2-6|-|-|TRBV7-6
CASSRGTSGANVLTF
TGTGCCAGCAGCCGAGGGACCTCTGGGGCCAACGTCCTGACTTTC
>TRBJ1-1|many|-|TRBV6-2/TRBV6-3
CASSYHGAVRTEAFF
TGTGCCAGCAGTTACCATGGGGCTGTTCGTACTGAAGCTTTCTTT
>TRBJ1-4|-|-|TRBV6-5
CASSYSSITSQREKLFF
TGTGCCAGCAGTTACTCGAGTATCACATCCCAACGTGAAAAACTGTTTTTT
>TRBJ2-1|-|-|TRBV27
CASSPQSQGLSSYNEQFF
TGTGCCAGCAGTCCACAGAGTCAGGGGCTTAGCAGCTACAATGAGCAGTTCTTC
>TRBJ1-3|few|-|TRBV24-1
CATSDLRSGNTIYF
TGTGCCACCAGTGATTTGCGCTCTGGAAACACCATATATTTT
>TRBJ2-2|few|-|TRBV4-3
CASSQTGRGELFF
TGCGCCAGCAGCCAAACAGGGCGGGGGGAGCTGTTTTTT
>TRBJ2-7|many|-|TRBV2
CASSDRLPPEQYF
TGTGCCAGCAGTGATCGACTCCCCCCCGAGCAGTACTTC
>TRBJ1-3|-|-|TRBV4-1
CASSYRAQGLGGNTIYF
TGCGCCAGCAGCTACCGGGCTCAAGGGCTAGGTGGAAACACCATATATTTT
>TRBJ2-3|-|-|TRBV6-2/TRBV6-3
CASSQTGDTQYF
TGTGCCAGCAGCCAAACTGGAGATACGCAGTATTTT
>TRBJ2-3|-|-|TRBV12-5
CASGSGLGGTDTQYF
TGTGCTAGTGGATCAGGTCTGGGGGGCACAGATACGCAGTATTTT
>TRBJ1-1|few|-|TRBV6-2/TRBV6-3
CASRLGTGGTEAFF
TGTGCCAGCAGGCTGGGGACGGGTGGCACTGAAGCTTTCTTT
>TRBJ1-2|-|-|TRBV20-1
CSAREKGDLNYGYTF
TGCAGTGCTAGAGAGAAAGGGGACCTTAACTATGGCTACACCTTC
>TRBJ2-2|-|-|TRBV19
CASSIVGGTPGELFF
TGTGCCAGTAGTATCGTAGGGGGGACGCCCGGGGAGCTGTTTTTT
>TRBJ2-1|-|-|TRBV7-7
CASSSGPRGEQFF
TGTGCTAGCAGCTCCGGTCCGCGCGGGGAGCAGTTCTTC
>TRBJ2-1|-|-|TRBV7-6
CASSYDHYNEQFF
TGTGCCAGCAGCTATGACCACTACAATGAGCAGTTCTTC